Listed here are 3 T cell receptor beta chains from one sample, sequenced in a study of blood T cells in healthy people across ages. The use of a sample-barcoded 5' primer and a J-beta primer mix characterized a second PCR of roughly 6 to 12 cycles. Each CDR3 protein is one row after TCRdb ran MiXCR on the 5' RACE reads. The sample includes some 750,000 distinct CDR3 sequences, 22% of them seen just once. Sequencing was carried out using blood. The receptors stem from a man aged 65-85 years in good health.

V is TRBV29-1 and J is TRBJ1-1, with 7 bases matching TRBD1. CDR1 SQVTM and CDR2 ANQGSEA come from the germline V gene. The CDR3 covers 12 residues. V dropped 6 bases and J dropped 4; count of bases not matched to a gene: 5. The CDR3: CSVARGSTEAFF. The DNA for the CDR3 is TGCAGCGTCGCCAGGGGGTCCACTGAAGCTTTCTTT.

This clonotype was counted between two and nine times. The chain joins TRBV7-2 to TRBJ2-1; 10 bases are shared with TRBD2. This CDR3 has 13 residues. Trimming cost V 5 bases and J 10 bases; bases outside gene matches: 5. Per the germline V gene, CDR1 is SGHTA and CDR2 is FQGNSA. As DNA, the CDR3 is TGTGCCAGCAGCGCCACTAGCGGGACCGAGCAGTTCTTC. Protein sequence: CASSATSGTEQFF.

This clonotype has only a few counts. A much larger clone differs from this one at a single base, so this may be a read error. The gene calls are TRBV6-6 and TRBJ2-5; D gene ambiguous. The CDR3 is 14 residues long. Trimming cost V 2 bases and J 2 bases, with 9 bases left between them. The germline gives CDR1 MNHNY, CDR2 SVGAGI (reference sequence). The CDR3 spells CASSYSLVQETQYF. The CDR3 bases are TGTGCCAGCAGTTACAGCCTGGTGCAAGAGACCCAGTACTTC.